The text below deals with one T cell receptor (beta chain). Trimming took 5 bases from V and 0 from J; bases not matched to a gene: 5. From germline, CDR1 is SGHAT and CDR2 FQDESV (reference sequence). The length of the CDR3 is 15 residues. This sample is drawn from a study of blood T cell repertoires in COVID-19. Overall study: From T cells, B-cell-depleted T cells, or PBMCs came the material, which was cDNA or gDNA.

Profiled with immunoSEQ multiplex PCR; TCRdb holds only in-frame clones, not every one. The sample carries roughly 250,000 clones, about nine tenths recorded once. Sequences were obtained from peripheral blood. The chain recombines TRBV11-1 with TRBJ1-1, with 8 bases identical to TRBD1. This clonotype was sampled from a man in his sixties who had recovered from COVID-19. The CDR3 region has the DNA TGTGCCAGCAGCCTCCAGGGGGCCGTGAACACTGAAGCTTTCTTT. As protein: CASSLQGAVNTEAFF.